This is a list of T cell receptor beta chains from one sample in a study of cytomegalovirus exposure and HLA in healthy donors. The repertoire was sequenced with immunoSEQ multiplex PCR; TCRdb's copy has only in-frame clones and lacks some. The sample lists 110,000 or so clones, about 85% occurring once. Source material: PBMCs. The receptors originated from a woman aged 18-35 years in good health and CMV-seronegative. Both conserved end residues are part of each CDR3. D genes are given only for firm matches. Some rows mark clone size as missing; the rest say once, few, many or name a class of expanded clone.

v_call	clone_size	d_call	j_call	cdr3_nt	cdr3_aa
TRBV11-3	-	TRBD1	TRBJ2-7	TGTGCCAGCAGCTTTGGGACAGGGGCTCCCGAGCAGTACTTC	CASSFGTGAPEQYF
TRBV28	-	-	TRBJ1-1	TGTGCCAGCAGTTTATACAGGGACCGCCTAGGAGAAGCTTTCTTT	CASSLYRDRLGEAFF
TRBV4-1	-	TRBD1	TRBJ2-7	TGCGCCAGCAGCCCCAGACAGGGCAGTATCTCCTACGAGCAGTACTTC	CASSPRQGSISYEQYF
TRBV27	-	TRBD1	TRBJ1-2	TGTGCCAGCAGCCTTACTGACAGGGACTATGGCTACACCTTC	CASSLTDRDYGYTF
TRBV18	-	TRBD1	TRBJ1-6	TGTGCCAGCAAGGCGGACAGGGGGTCACCCCTCCACTTT	CASKADRGSPLHF
TRBV28	-	-	TRBJ1-1	TGTGCCAGCAGTTTACGGGGGAACACTGAAGCTTTCTTT	CASSLRGNTEAFF
TRBV11-2	-	TRBD1	TRBJ1-4	TGTGCCAGCAGCTTGGGTGGGACAGGGCACGAAAAACTGTTTTTT	CASSLGGTGHEKLFF
TRBV18	-	-	TRBJ2-7	TGTGCCAGCTCACCCGCCACTACCTACGAGCAGTACTTC	CASSPATTYEQYF
TRBV7-9	-	-	TRBJ2-7	TGTGCCAGCAGCTTAGCTAGAGTCGGCTACGAGCAGTACTTC	CASSLARVGYEQYF
TRBV7-9	-	TRBD1	TRBJ2-6	TGTGCCAGCAGCTTTGGACCGATCCGGGACAGGGGGGCCAACGTCCTGACTTTC	CASSFGPIRDRGANVLTF
TRBV27	-	-	TRBJ2-7	TGTGCCAGCAGTTCATCGACAGGTCTTACCTACGAGCAGTACTTC	CASSSSTGLTYEQYF
TRBV29-1	once	TRBD2	TRBJ2-1	TGCAGCGTTAAGACTAGCGGTTACAATGAGCAGTTCTTC	CSVKTSGYNEQFF
TRBV25-1	once	TRBD1	TRBJ1-1	TGTGCCAGCGATGATTCCCGGGACAGGGGTTGGACTGAAGCTTTCTTT	CASDDSRDRGWTEAFF
TRBV9	-	TRBD1	TRBJ1-2	TGTGCCAGCAGCGCAGGGGGTGGAGCTAACTATGGCTACACCTTC	CASSAGGGANYGYTF
TRBV4-2	-	TRBD1	TRBJ1-4	TGTGCCAGCAACAGACAGGGCGAAGAAAAACTGTTTTTT	CASNRQGEEKLFF
TRBV7-3	-	TRBD1	TRBJ1-5	TGTGCCAGCAGCCAGGATAAACGGTTCGACAGGGGTGATCAGCCCCAGCATTTT	CASSQDKRFDRGDQPQHF
TRBV5-3	-	TRBD1	TRBJ2-5	TGTGCCAGAAGCTCCTCCGGGACAGTCCAAGAGACCCAGTACTTC	CARSSSGTVQETQYF
TRBV7-9	-	-	TRBJ2-5	TGTGCCAGCAGCCTCCGACAGAGCCAAGAGACCCAGTACTTC	CASSLRQSQETQYF
TRBV5-1	-	-	TRBJ1-4	TGCGCCAGCAGCAAACGGGGGGAAGAAAAACTGTTTTTT	CASSKRGEEKLFF
TRBV2	-	-	TRBJ1-4	TGTGCCAGCAGCTACGGGAGTGAAAAACTGTTTTTT	CASSYGSEKLFF
TRBV4-2	-	TRBD2	TRBJ2-1	TGTGCCAGCAGCCAAGAGCGGGGGGGCCCCCACAATGAGCAGTTCTTC	CASSQERGGPHNEQFF
TRBV4-1	-	-	TRBJ2-5	TGCGCCAGCAGCCAAGCCCTAGAGACCCAGTACTTC	CASSQALETQYF